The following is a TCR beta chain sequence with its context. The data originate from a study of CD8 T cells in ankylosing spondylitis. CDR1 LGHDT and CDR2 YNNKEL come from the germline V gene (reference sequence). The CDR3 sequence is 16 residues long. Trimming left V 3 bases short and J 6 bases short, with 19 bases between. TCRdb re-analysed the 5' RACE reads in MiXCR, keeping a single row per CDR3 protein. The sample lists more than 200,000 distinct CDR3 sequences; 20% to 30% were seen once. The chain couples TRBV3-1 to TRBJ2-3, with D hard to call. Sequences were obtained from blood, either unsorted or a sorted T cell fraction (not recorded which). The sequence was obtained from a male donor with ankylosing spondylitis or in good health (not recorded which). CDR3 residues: CASSHRSPRRQDTQYF. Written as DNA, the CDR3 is TGTGCCAGCAGCCATCGAAGCCCTCGGCGCCAGGATACGCAGTATTTT.